This TCR beta chain appears in the sequencing data of a study of spatial heterogeneity in lung cancer. The overall study: An average of more than ten raw reads was observed per unique TCR and UMI combination. Study-level findings and limits: Expanded tumor TCRs that were ubiquitous appeared in blood more at resection than follow-up.

The CDR3 runs to 15 residues. Germline loops: CDR1 SGHTA, CDR2 FQGNSA. V was pared by 3 bases and J by 2 bases, with 11 bases between. TCRdb re-derived calls from the 5' RACE reads in MiXCR, one entry per CDR3 protein. The profile shows 23,000 or so distinct CDR3 sequences, roughly 4.8% of them singletons. This clonotype is categorized as medium-sized. Its target is not known. Time point of the sample: sample taken at primary tumor resection. No cell sorting; template was whole RNA from tumor, lung tissue or PBMC. The donors were 55 to 80 patients with non-small cell lung cancer that was early-stage and untreated.

The input for sequencing was PBMCs, taken at surgery. The receptor's source is a male donor with early-stage non-small cell lung cancer. V usage is TRBV7-2 and J usage is TRBJ1-5, with unresolved D. The CDR3 reads CASSLEGLGNQPQHF. The CDR3 coding sequence is TGTGCCAGCAGCTTGGAGGGATTGGGCAATCAGCCCCAGCATTTT.